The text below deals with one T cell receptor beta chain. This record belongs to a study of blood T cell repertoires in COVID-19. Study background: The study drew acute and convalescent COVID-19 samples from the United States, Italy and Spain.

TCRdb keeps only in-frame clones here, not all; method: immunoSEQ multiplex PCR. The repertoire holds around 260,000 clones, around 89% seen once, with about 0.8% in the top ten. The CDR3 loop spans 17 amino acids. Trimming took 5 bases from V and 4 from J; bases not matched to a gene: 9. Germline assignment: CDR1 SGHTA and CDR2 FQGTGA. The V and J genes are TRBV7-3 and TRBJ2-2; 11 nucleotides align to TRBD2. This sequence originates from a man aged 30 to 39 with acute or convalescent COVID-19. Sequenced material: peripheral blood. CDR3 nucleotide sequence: TGTGCCAGCAGCCCCCCGGGACTAGCGGCTCGCACCGGGGAGCTGTTTTTT. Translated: CASSPPGLAARTGELFF.